These T cell receptor beta chains were read from a single sample in a study of blood T cell repertoires in COVID-19. TCRdb keeps only in-frame clones here, not all; method: immunoSEQ multiplex PCR. The sample contains under 150,000 clones, about 86% of which appear only once. The sample comprised PBMCs or T cells enriched from blood (not recorded which). The source is a man aged 35 to 55 with acute COVID-19. Both conserved end residues are part of each CDR3. D genes are given only for firm matches. Size is stated for part of the rows, as once, few or many counts, or as a class when the clone is expanded.

clone_size,v_call,d_call,j_call,cdr3_nt,cdr3_aa
NA,TRBV9,NA,TRBJ1-6,TGTGCCAGCAGCTCCCCGGGGGGGGGACTCCTCTCACCCCTCCACTTT,CASSSPGGGLLSPLHF
NA,TRBV18,NA,TRBJ1-1,TGTGCCAGCTCACCAGTTGGGCGGGACTCGGCTTTCTTT,CASSPVGRDSAFF
NA,TRBV7-9,TRBD1,TRBJ2-7,TGTGCCAGCAGCAAAACGACAGGGAGTTACGAGCAGTACTTC,CASSKTTGSYEQYF
NA,TRBV24-1,NA,TRBJ1-3,TGTGCCACCTGTAGCGGAAACACCATATATTTT,CATCSGNTIYF
NA,TRBV7-9,NA,TRBJ1-3,TGTGCCAGCAGCCCCAGGGTGGCAATTATAGGAGAAGGAAACACCATATATTTT,CASSPRVAIIGEGNTIYF
few,TRBV6-6,TRBD2,TRBJ2-5,TGTGCCAGCAGTAGACTAGCGGGGGAAGAGACCCAGTACTTC,CASSRLAGEETQYF
NA,TRBV29-1,NA,TRBJ2-3,TGCAGCGTCGGACTACCCCACACAGATACGCAGTATTTT,CSVGLPHTDTQYF
once,TRBV24-1,NA,TRBJ1-5,TGTGCCACCAGTAGGGAGAATCAGCCCCAGCATTTT,CATSRENQPQHF
few,TRBV19,NA,TRBJ2-7,TGTGCCAGTAGTTCCCTTACAGGGAACCACGAGCAGTACTTC,CASSSLTGNHEQYF
NA,TRBV6-5,TRBD2,TRBJ2-2,TGTGCCAGCTGGGGGGGTAGCGGGAGCGAGGGGGAGCTGTTTTTT,CASWGGSGSEGELFF
NA,TRBV19,NA,TRBJ2-7,TGTGCCAGTAGCCCACGGGGTAACAGGGATTACGAGCAGTACTTC,CASSPRGNRDYEQYF
many,TRBV24-1,NA,TRBJ2-5,TGTGCCACCAGTGAGTCAGGATTGGAAACCCAGTACTTC,CATSESGLETQYF
NA,TRBV3-1/TRBV3-2,NA,TRBJ1-5,TGTGCCAGCAGCCAAGAACTGAGCCAGCCCCAGCATTTT,CASSQELSQPQHF
NA,TRBV6-2/TRBV6-3,TRBD1,TRBJ2-7,TGTGCCAGCAGTTACAGGGGACAGGGTTACGAGCAGTACTTC,CASSYRGQGYEQYF
NA,TRBV9,TRBD1,TRBJ1-3,TGTGCCAGCAGCAAAACGGGAGGGGGCGAACGACCTGGAAACACCATATATTTT,CASSKTGGGERPGNTIYF
NA,TRBV6-5,TRBD1,TRBJ1-2,TGTGCCAGCACCTTCGACAGGGGCTATGGCTACACCTTC,CASTFDRGYGYTF
NA,TRBV19,TRBD2,TRBJ2-3,TGTGCCAGTAGTATAGGGGACTACCCGAGCACAGATACGCAGTATTTT,CASSIGDYPSTDTQYF
NA,TRBV5-1,TRBD2,TRBJ2-5,TGCGCCAGCAGCCCGGGACTAGCGGGAGTCTCAGAGACCCAGTACTTC,CASSPGLAGVSETQYF
NA,TRBV14,TRBD2,TRBJ2-5,TGTGCCAGCAGCCAGAATAGCGGGGCCGGGCAAGAGACCCAGTACTTC,CASSQNSGAGQETQYF
NA,TRBV6-5,TRBD1,TRBJ1-2,TGTGCCAGCAGGACAGGGGGCTTTCCCCCGGATGGCTACACCTTC,CASRTGGFPPDGYTF
NA,TRBV28,NA,TRBJ2-7,TGTGCCGGGTCCCCGGGACAACCCCCTTACGAGCAGTACTTC,CAGSPGQPPYEQYF
NA,TRBV18,TRBD1,TRBJ1-6,TGTGCCAGCTCACCCGGGACAGGGGGTTCACCCCTCCACTTT,CASSPGTGGSPLHF
NA,TRBV28,TRBD2,TRBJ2-1,TGTGCCAGCAGTTTCCCTCCCGGGGGGGAGCGGGGGGATGAGCAGTTCTTC,CASSFPPGGERGDEQFF
NA,TRBV7-9,NA,TRBJ2-7,TGTGCCAGCAGCTTAGCGGGAGGTTTATCCTACGAGCAGTACTTC,CASSLAGGLSYEQYF
NA,TRBV18,TRBD1,TRBJ1-1,TGTGCCAGCTCGGGACAGGCTAACACTGAAGCTTTCTTT,CASSGQANTEAFF
once,TRBV3-1/TRBV3-2,NA,TRBJ1-2,TGTGCCAGCAGCCGATTAGGCGGAGCTAACTATGGCTACACCTTC,CASSRLGGANYGYTF
NA,TRBV7-2,NA,TRBJ2-4,TGTGCCAGCAGTTCCCCAACTAGGGGGATTCAGTACTTC,CASSSPTRGIQYF
NA,TRBV5-1,NA,TRBJ1-1,TGCGCCAGCAGCTTGGGTCTATTGAACACTGAAGCTTTCTTT,CASSLGLLNTEAFF
NA,TRBV30,NA,TRBJ1-1,TGTGCCCTGATAGGCTCTAGGACTGAAGCTTTCTTT,CALIGSRTEAFF
NA,TRBV7-9,TRBD2,TRBJ2-1,TGTGCCAGCAGCTTGGGACTAGCGGGGGGTGAGCAGTTCTTC,CASSLGLAGGEQFF
NA,TRBV15,NA,TRBJ1-4,TGTGCCACCAGCAGAGACCCAGGGGCCGTATATAATGAAAAACTGTTTTTT,CATSRDPGAVYNEKLFF
NA,TRBV19,NA,TRBJ1-1,TGTGCCAGTAGTTCTGACATCTCCATGAACACTGAAGCTTTCTTT,CASSSDISMNTEAFF